Reported below is one TCR beta chain. The antigen it recognizes is unknown. The record has no base qualities; no much larger clone is one base away. TCRbeta CDR3 regions were amplified from genomic DNA using the immunoSEQ Assay, a bias-controlled multiplex PCR. The original pipeline was this. Nucleated cell counts per sample were estimated from amplification of reference gene primers within the assay. Sequence reads were collapsed and filtered to measure the absolute abundance of every unique TCRbeta CDR3 rearrangement. For each sample, productive Simpson clonality was calculated by taking the square root of Simpson's diversity index across productive rearrangements. This immuneACCESS table, as held by TCRdb, lists in-frame sequences with V and J called but not all clones. Of the missing ones, under half trace to an unresolved V gene in checked studies; the others have no known cause. The D gene and trimming were derived from the DNA, and the V and J assignments and clone size from that table. This sample holds about 230,000 clones; roughly 79% were observed only once. The ten largest clones take up roughly 7.4% of the sample.

The junction shows trimming of 6 bases on V and 2 bases on J, and the gene matches do not reach 3 bases of it. Looking up the germline V gene yields CDR1 SGHTA and CDR2 FQGTGA. From the cysteine through the phenylalanine, the CDR3 covers 14 amino acids. Only CDR3 DNA remains: 42 bases, in frame from the first base. The source of the sample is a study of blood T cell repertoires in COVID-19 (dated by TCRdb to 2019 to 2021). With respect to the entire study: Collaborator samples came from the United States, Italy and Spain and covered acute and convalescent phases of COVID-19. Samples were obtained from the ongoing ImmuneRACE study (first 160 participants) and from 1,254 subjects provided by 6 global collaborators. The material from the prospective study consisted of cDNA or gDNA derived from T cells, B-cell-depleted T cells, or PBMCs. A freely available public database, intended as a resource for researchers studying the immune response to SARS-CoV-2, is where the repertoires were released. Subjects who had been exposed to COVID-19, were actively infected with it, or had recovered from it provided the deeply sampled blood TCRbeta repertoires that made up the dataset. Where available, HLA class I and class II types were obtained from metadata supplied by the sample provider rather than from assay-based typing. A de-identified subject ID, COVID-19 status, age in years and sex were almost always included in the sample metadata.

One collaborating source in Seattle enrolled patients while the patients were actively infected and followed the patients over time throughout the course of disease. Whole blood was collected in K2EDTA tubes by collaborating institutions according to the institutions' own protocols. For TCRbeta analysis, collaborators shipped samples as frozen whole blood, isolated PBMCs, or DNA extracted from either of those sample types. Summary of the overall study and its limitations: Clinical and demographic metadata were provided uncurated, with the amount varying by source and participant.

Sequencing input: peripheral blood. This clonotype was sampled from a woman older than 75 with COVID-19, enrolled during active disease. This chain joins TRBV7-3 to TRBJ2-3; 9 bases in the middle match TRBD2. The CDR3 reads CASRASGTTDTQYF. In nucleotide form, the sequence is TGTGCCAGCAGGGCTAGCGGGACCACAGATACGCAGTATTTT.